This TCR beta chain was identified during a study of cytomegalovirus exposure and HLA in healthy donors. Across the whole study: HLA-typed donors were the source of 83 million or so unique TCRs, which an early data release held.

Unmatched junction bases numbered 4, after V lost 6 bases and J lost 1 base. The V gene's germline CDR1 is MNHEY and CDR2 SMNVEV (reference sequence). CDR3 length: 14 amino acids. Notes on the study in general: A later analysis reported that several of the most significant clusters appeared to be linked to common viral pathogens, among them Epstein-Barr virus. TCR beta chain V- and J-gene trimming was linked, in a later analysis, to a missense variant in DCLRE1C.

Points on this clone: What it binds is not known.

Primers included in the PCR were 60 Vbeta and 13 Jbeta primers. In the source study's methods: In a later analysis, some 80 million unique TCR beta chains included roughly 11 million shared by two or more donors. Method: immunoSEQ multiplex PCR; TCRdb's copy keeps in-frame clones and lacks some. That table gives V, J and clone size, and the DNA gave D and trimming. The sample table sets out around 51,000 clones. The chain has TRBV27 and TRBJ2-7; 9 bases align to TRBD2. The TCR comes from a middle-aged woman in good health and CMV-seronegative. Sequencing was performed on PBMCs. The CDR3 region has the DNA TGTGCCAGCAGAAAGACTAGCGGTTCCTACGAGCAGTACTTC. Amino acids: CASRKTSGSYEQYF.